A selection of T cell receptor beta chains follows, all from one sample in a study of control samples from healthy donors and cancer patients. Only in-frame clones appear in the TCRdb table, and some are missing; sequencing was by immunoSEQ multiplex PCR. Of roughly 68,000 clones listed, 83% are singletons. Sequences were obtained from blood. The receptors stem from a man between 60 and 70 years old in good health. Both conserved end residues are part of each CDR3. A D gene is named only where the DNA matches it firmly. The size field is filled for only some rows; it gives once, few, many or a size class.

16 | - | - | TRBJ2-2 | TRBV7-6 | CASSAASQEFTGELFF | TGTGCCAGCAGCGCAGCGTCCCAGGAATTCACCGGGGAGCTGTTTTTT
18 | - | TRBD1 | TRBJ1-5 | TRBV16 | CASSQYSYRGIGNQPQHF | TGTGCCAGCAGCCAATACTCGTACAGGGGGATCGGCAATCAGCCCCAGCATTTT
13 | - | - | TRBJ1-2 | TRBV24-1 | CATSDFGGSGYTF | TGTGCCACCAGTGATTTTGGGGGGAGTGGCTACACCTTC
14 | - | - | TRBJ1-2 | TRBV19 | CASSTGQPIYGYTF | TGTGCCAGTAGTACAGGACAGCCCATCTATGGCTACACCTTC
12 | - | - | TRBJ2-7 | TRBV7-8 | CASSLWENEQYF | TGTGCCAGCAGCTTATGGGAAAACGAGCAGTACTTC
14 | - | TRBD1 | TRBJ1-2 | TRBV5-6 | CASSLTGNPYGYTF | TGTGCCAGCAGCCTGACAGGGAACCCATATGGCTACACCTTC
13 | - | - | TRBJ2-4 | TRBV3-1/TRBV3-2 | CASSQEMKNIQYF | TGTGCCAGCAGCCAAGAAATGAAAAACATTCAGTACTTC
13 | once | TRBD1 | TRBJ2-5 | TRBV5-6 | CASSSDRQETQYF | TGTGCCAGCAGCTCGGACAGGCAAGAGACCCAGTACTTC
11 | - | - | TRBJ2-1 | TRBV20-1 | CSARGDNEQFF | TGCAGTGCTAGAGGAGACAATGAGCAGTTCTTC
15 | - | TRBD1 | TRBJ1-6 | TRBV2 | CASSRQGRSDSPLHF | TGTGCCAGCAGTCGACAGGGAAGGAGCGATTCACCCCTCCACTTT
12 | - | - | TRBJ2-1 | TRBV10-2 | CASVGASDEQFF | TGCGCCAGCGTTGGGGCATCCGATGAGCAGTTCTTC
17 | - | TRBD2 | TRBJ2-3 | TRBV18 | CASSTLAGEFGTDTQYF | TGTGCCAGCTCAACCCTAGCGGGAGAGTTCGGCACAGATACGCAGTATTTT
15 | - | - | TRBJ1-3 | TRBV11-2 | CASSLLGSNGNTIYF | TGTGCCAGCAGCTTACTGGGTTCGAATGGAAACACCATATATTTT
17 | - | TRBD1 | TRBJ2-2 | TRBV28 | CASSPPPGTGVTGELFF | TGTGCCAGCAGTCCCCCCCCCGGGACAGGGGTTACCGGGGAGCTGTTTTTT
14 | once | - | TRBJ1-1 | TRBV5-4 | CASSLGGWNTEAFF | TGTGCCAGCAGCTTGGGAGGGTGGAACACTGAAGCTTTCTTT
13 | once | TRBD1 | TRBJ2-7 | TRBV5-4 | CASSSQGAYEQYF | TGTGCCAGCAGCTCACAGGGGGCCTACGAGCAGTACTTC
16 | once | TRBD2 | TRBJ2-2 | TRBV6-2/TRBV6-3 | CASSYPGLAGARELFF | TGTGCCAGCAGTTACCCAGGACTAGCGGGAGCCCGGGAGCTGTTTTTT
14 | - | TRBD2 | TRBJ2-3 | TRBV6-2/TRBV6-3 | CASSYGIAGGTQYF | TGTGCCAGCAGTTACGGGATAGCGGGAGGTACGCAGTATTTT
15 | - | - | TRBJ2-3 | TRBV5-4 | CASSLASGYTDTQYF | TGTGCCAGCAGCTTGGCGTCCGGATACACAGATACGCAGTATTTT
11 | - | TRBD1 | TRBJ2-7 | TRBV6-6 | CASAGGYEQYF | TGTGCCAGCGCAGGGGGCTACGAGCAGTACTTC
14 | - | - | TRBJ2-2 | TRBV5-1 | CASSLDGGAGELFF | TGCGCCAGCAGCTTGGATGGCGGGGCCGGGGAGCTGTTTTTT
15 | once | TRBD1 | TRBJ2-1 | TRBV11-1 | CASSLGQGAGNEQFF | TGTGCCAGCAGCTTAGGACAGGGGGCTGGCAATGAGCAGTTCTTC
13 | - | - | TRBJ2-7 | TRBV14 | CASSSSAGGEQYF | TGTGCCAGCAGCTCCAGCGCGGGCGGCGAGCAGTACTTC
15 | - | TRBD1 | TRBJ1-2 | TRBV19 | CASSIRTGANYGYTF | TGTGCCAGTAGTATTCGGACAGGGGCTAACTATGGCTACACCTTC
16 | - | TRBD2 | TRBJ2-3 | TRBV10-3 | CAISSFSGRASDTQYF | TGTGCCATCAGCTCATTTAGCGGGAGGGCCTCAGATACGCAGTATTTT
14 | - | - | TRBJ2-7 | TRBV28 | CASSFGGSPHEQYF | TGTGCCAGCAGTTTCGGTGGGAGTCCCCACGAGCAGTACTTC
14 | many | TRBD2 | TRBJ2-2 | TRBV28 | CASLAGGNTGELFF | TGTGCCAGCTTAGCGGGAGGGAATACCGGGGAGCTGTTTTTT
14 | - | - | TRBJ2-2 | TRBV30 | CAWAGTLNTGELFF | TGTGCCTGGGCCGGGACACTCAACACCGGGGAGCTGTTTTTT
14 | - | - | TRBJ2-7 | TRBV19 | CASSIDGTAGEQYF | TGTGCCAGTAGTATAGATGGGACAGCGGGCGAGCAGTACTTC
14 | - | TRBD2 | TRBJ2-5 | TRBV6-5 | CAGTYSGSGETQYF | TGTGCCGGAACTTACAGCGGGAGTGGGGAGACCCAGTACTTC
16 | - | TRBD1 | TRBJ2-1 | TRBV5-1 | CASSFGSRGPYNEQFF | TGCGCCAGCAGCTTTGGGAGCAGGGGGCCCTACAATGAGCAGTTCTTC
10 | - | - | TRBJ1-1 | TRBV6-6 | CASGRSEAFF | TGTGCCAGCGGACGGTCTGAAGCTTTCTTT
15 | - | TRBD2 | TRBJ2-3 | TRBV24-1 | CATSDFSGSSDTQYF | TGTGCCACCAGTGATTTTAGCGGGAGTTCAGATACGCAGTATTTT
14 | - | - | TRBJ1-5 | TRBV7-8 | CASSLGLGNQPQHF | TGTGCCAGCAGCTTAGGACTGGGAAATCAGCCCCAGCATTTT
15 | - | - | TRBJ1-3 | TRBV11-2 | CASSPTGLSGNTIYF | TGTGCCAGCAGCCCGACGGGACTCTCTGGAAACACCATATATTTT
13 | - | - | TRBJ2-1 | TRBV6-5 | CASRQGNYNEQFF | TGTGCCAGCAGGCAGGGGAACTACAATGAGCAGTTCTTC
20 | - | TRBD2 | TRBJ2-7 | TRBV7-2 | CASSLALGTSGRAVSYEQYF | TGTGCCAGCAGCTTAGCTTTGGGGACTAGCGGGAGGGCCGTCTCCTACGAGCAGTACTTC
15 | - | - | TRBJ1-2 | TRBV25-1 | CASSERGGANYGYTF | TGTGCCAGCAGTGAAAGGGGGGGAGCTAACTATGGCTACACCTTC
13 | - | - | TRBJ2-2 | TRBV12-3/TRBV12-4 | CASSLSYTGELFF | TGTGCCAGCAGTTTGTCGTACACCGGGGAGCTGTTTTTT